One and the same sample provided the 27 T cell receptor beta chains below, sequenced in a study of early T cells in non-severe SARS-CoV-2 infection. Each CDR3 protein is one row after TCRdb ran MiXCR on the 5' RACE reads. The profile covers about 97,000 distinct CDR3 sequences, with around 13% appearing a single time and 6.2% taken by the ten largest. Material for sequencing was whole blood. The receptor set was obtained from an adult who was a healthcare worker with PCR-confirmed SARS-CoV-2 infection or an uninfected control (not recorded which).

This clonotype was counted many times. V usage is TRBV5-1 and J usage is TRBJ2-2; D unresolved. The CDR3 length is 13 residues. Germline values: CDR1 SGHRS, CDR2 YFSETQ. The V end lost 0 bases, the J end lost 6 bases, and 6 bases lay between the germline ends. CDR3 in amino acids: CASSLELSGELFF. CDR3 nucleotides: TGCGCCAGCAGCTTGGAGCTGTCCGGGGAGCTGTTTTTT.

This clonotype has ten or more counts. The chain recombines TRBV11-1 with TRBJ2-2; weak D call: TRBD2 (6 bases). This CDR3 is 18 amino acids long. V was cut by 4 bases and J by 5 bases, with 23 bases left in between. From germline, CDR1 is SGHAT and CDR2 FQDESV (reference sequence). The chain's CDR3 is CASSSRARDSFSTGELFF. The CDR3 nucleotides are TGTGCCAGCAGCTCCCGGGCCCGGGACTCCTTTAGTACCGGGGAGCTGTTTTTT.

The CDR3 region has the DNA TGTGCCATCAGTGGGGGGACAGGGATGTATCAGCCCCAGCATTTT. This encodes CAISGGTGMYQPQHF. The chain recombines TRBV10-3 with TRBJ1-5, with 9 bases that match TRBD1. The CDR3 length is 15 residues. Germline loops: CDR1 ENHRY, CDR2 SYGVKD. V trimming: 4 bases; J trimming: 5 bases; junction bases outside the gene matches: 6.

This clonotype showed up many times. V gene TRBV3-1 combines with J gene TRBJ2-6; 7 positions agree with TRBD1. This CDR3 contains 19 residues. V lost 0 bases to trimming and J lost 1 base; unmatched junction nucleotides: 9. Germline V gene lookup returns CDR1 LGHDT and CDR2 YNNKEL (reference sequence). CDR3 DNA: TGTGCCAGCAGCCAAGATTTACAGGGGATCAGTTCTGGGGCCAACGTCCTGACTTTC. Protein sequence: CASSQDLQGISSGANVLTF.

The gene calls are TRBV20-1 and TRBJ1-1; a weak D match, TRBD1 (5 bases). The CDR3 extends over 12 amino acids. V was trimmed by 3 bases and J by 5 bases, leaving 10 bases between them. Looked up from germline, CDR1 is DFQATT and CDR2 is SNEGSKA (reference sequence). In nucleotides, the CDR3 is TGCAGTGCTAGCACAGGTCGGACTGAAGCTTTCTTT. It yields the protein CSASTGRTEAFF.

V gene TRBV7-2 combines with J gene TRBJ2-1; TRBD1 is a possible D gene (5 bases). The CDR3 loop spans 13 amino acids. In germline, CDR1 is SGHTA, CDR2 FQGNSA. The V end lost 5 bases, the J end lost 9 bases, and 14 bases lay between the germline ends. Here the CDR3 DNA reads TGTGCCAGCAGCAAGGGGCTAGTGGGTGAGCAGTTCTTC. It specifies CASSKGLVGEQFF.

This sequence joins TRBV19 and TRBJ1-5, with D uncertain. The germline V gene has CDR1 LNHDA and CDR2 SQIVND (reference sequence). The CDR3 runs to 15 residues. V lost 6 bases, J lost 0 bases, and 12 bases lay in between. The CDR3 bases are TGTGCCAGTAGCATGACGCCATATAGCAATCAGCCCCAGCATTTT. Protein: CASSMTPYSNQPQHF.

This clonotype has ten or more counts. The V call is TRBV4-1, the J call TRBJ1-3; D is unclear. Germline CDR1 reads MGHRA; CDR2 reads YSYEKL. The CDR3 consists of 15 residues. Trimming removed 3 bases at V and 1 base at J, with 10 bases between. CDR3 sequence: CASSHSKESGNTIYF. As DNA, the CDR3 is TGCGCCAGCAGCCACAGCAAAGAATCTGGAAACACCATATATTTT.

This chain connects TRBV12-3 or TRBV12-4 to TRBJ2-4; TRBD2 agrees at 9 bases. V was pared by 6 bases and J by 3 bases, with 6 bases of the junction left unmatched. CDR3 length equals 15 residues. The CDR3 loop reads CASRAAGGSKNIQYF. CDR3 nucleotides: TGTGCCAGCAGAGCTGCGGGAGGGAGCAAAAACATTCAGTACTTC.

Only a few counts were recorded for this clonotype. In nucleotides, the CDR3 is TGTGCCAGCAGTTGGGGGAATGAGAACACTGAAGCTTTCTTT. It translates to CASSWGNENTEAFF. The V and J genes are TRBV28 and TRBJ1-1; tentative D call: TRBD1 (5 bases). Trimming removed 4 bases from V and 1 base from J, with 10 bases in between. The CDR3 is 14 residues long. The germline V gene encodes CDR1 MDHEN and CDR2 SYDVKM.

The chain employs TRBV20-1 and TRBJ2-5, with D hard to call. The V gene lost 8 bases and the J gene lost 4 bases, with 14 bases spanning the gap. Per the germline V gene, CDR1 is DFQATT and CDR2 is SNEGSKA (reference sequence). CDR3 length equals 12 residues. The CDR3 nucleotides are TGCAGTTCAAGGCCCGTTGGAGAGACCCAGTACTTC. It codes for CSSRPVGETQYF.

In its sample, this clonotype was seen many times. This sequence joins TRBV19 and TRBJ2-5; maybe TRBD1 (7 bases). Germline V gene sequence: CDR1 LNHDA, CDR2 SQIVND (reference sequence). V lost 3 bases and J 5 bases, leaving 13 bases between the germline ends. The CDR3 spans 14 residues. This CDR3 is CASSISQGRETQYF. CDR3 nucleotides: TGTGCCAGTAGTATCTCACAGGGGAGGGAGACCCAGTACTTC.

In this sample, this clonotype turned up many times. The rearrangement uses TRBV30 and TRBJ2-5; 7 bases line up with TRBD2. The CDR3 sequence is 14 residues long. CDR1 and CDR2 from the germline V gene are GTSNPN and SVGIG (reference sequence). V dropped 1 base and J dropped 4; count of bases not matched to a gene: 6. CDR3 sequence: CAWSEAGVRETQYF. DNA of the CDR3: TGTGCCTGGAGTGAGGCGGGAGTGAGAGAGACCCAGTACTTC.

This chain uses TRBV3-1 with TRBJ2-3, with D perhaps matching TRBD1 or TRBD2 (5 bases each). The V end lost 3 bases, the J end lost 4 bases, and 14 bases lay between the germline ends. The CDR3 runs to 15 residues. CDR1 and CDR2 (germline): LGHDT, YNNKEL (reference sequence). CDR3 residues: CASSQGTSRADTQYF. In DNA, the CDR3 is TGTGCCAGCAGCCAGGGGACGTCTCGCGCAGATACGCAGTATTTT.

The rearrangement uses TRBV28 and TRBJ1-2; D possibly corresponds to TRBD1 (5 bases). The V end lost 5 bases, the J end lost 4 bases, and 8 bases lay between the germline ends. Germline V gene lookup returns CDR1 MDHEN and CDR2 SYDVKM. CDR3 length: 12 amino acids. The CDR3 protein is CASSGGTYGYTF. Written as DNA, the CDR3 is TGTGCCAGCAGTGGGGGAACCTATGGCTACACCTTC.

This clonotype was recorded many times. The V and J genes are TRBV5-6 and TRBJ2-7; 8 nucleotides align to TRBD2. Germline trimming cut 3 bases from V and 2 bases from J; bases unmatched to any gene: 4. The CDR3 loop spans 14 amino acids. Germline V CDR1 and CDR2: SGHDT, YYEEEE. The DNA of the CDR3 is TGTGCCAGCAGCTGGTTAGCGGGAACCTACGAGCAGTACTTC. Protein product: CASSWLAGTYEQYF.

J is TRBJ2-5 and V is TRBV15; 14 bases agree with TRBD2. The junction had 5 bases not matched to a gene; V was cut back by 7 bases and J by 1 base. This CDR3 region has 16 residues. Per the germline V gene, CDR1 is LNHNV and CDR2 is YYDKDF (reference sequence). CDR3 DNA: TGTGCCACCACCTTGACTAGCGGGAGGGGCCAAGAGACCCAGTACTTC. It is translated as CATTLTSGRGQETQYF.

The CDR3 nucleotides read TGTGCCAGCTCACCTATCGATACCACAGATACGCAGTATTTT. Protein product: CASSPIDTTDTQYF. The J gene is TRBJ2-3, the V gene TRBV18; D ambiguous. Germline V gene lookup returns CDR1 KGHSH and CDR2 LQKENI. With 3 bases removed from V and 2 bases from J, the gap between germline ends came to 9 bases. CDR3 length: 14 residues.

This clonotype was seen repeatedly, ten times or more. This sequence joins TRBV27 and TRBJ2-7; D remains unclear. V lost 1 base, J lost 3 bases, and 22 bases lay in between. In germline, CDR1 is MNHEY, CDR2 SMNVEV (reference sequence). The length of the CDR3 is 18 residues. This CDR3 reads CASSLYLRPDGLIYEQYF. The CDR3 nucleotides are TGTGCCAGCAGTTTATACCTGCGCCCTGACGGGCTAATCTACGAGCAGTACTTC.

This clonotype was recorded a few times. The chain uses TRBV6-1 and TRBJ2-5; D is unresolved. From germline, CDR1 is MNHNS and CDR2 SASEGT. The CDR3 is 14 residues long. V was pared by 4 bases and J by 5 bases, with 14 bases between. This CDR3 reads CASSGVTSYETQYF. The CDR3 DNA sequence: TGTGCCAGCAGTGGAGTTACGTCGTATGAGACCCAGTACTTC.

This clonotype was found many times. This chain joins TRBV7-4 and TRBJ2-7, with a tentative D call TRBD1 (7 bases). The V end was cut by 3 bases, the J end by 3 bases, with 9 bases between. Germline CDR1 reads SGHVT; CDR2 reads SQSDAQ. The CDR3 has 13 residues. CDR3 in DNA: TGTGCCAGCAGCTTCAGGGGGGACTACGAGCAGTACTTC. Its translation: CASSFRGDYEQYF.

This clonotype came up many times. CDR3 sequence (DNA): TGTGCCAGCAGCTTAGGAGCAGGGAACTATGGCTACACCTTC. This codes for CASSLGAGNYGYTF. The V and J genes are TRBV11-2 and TRBJ1-2, with TRBD1 as a possible D gene (5 bases). Trimming removed 1 base at V and 2 bases at J, with 8 bases between. The germline V gene encodes CDR1 SGHAT and CDR2 FQNNGV. This CDR3 has 14 residues.

This clonotype was counted at least ten times. This rearrangement joins TRBV18 to TRBJ2-1, with no clear D. Germline V CDR1 and CDR2: KGHSH, LQKENI. The CDR3 runs to 12 residues. Trimming shortened V by 4 bases and J by 7 bases, and 8 bases separated the two germline ends. CDR3 protein: CASSQERNEQFF. Here the CDR3 DNA reads TGTGCCAGCTCACAAGAGAGGAATGAGCAGTTCTTC.

This clonotype was recorded many times. The chain employs TRBV2 and TRBJ2-2; TRBD2 aligns across 8 bases. After removal of 4 bases from V and 5 bases from J, the junction contained 6 bases not matched to a gene. From germline, CDR1 is SNHLY and CDR2 FYNNEI. The CDR3 consists of 15 residues. The CDR3 DNA follows: TGTGCCAGCAGTGTCGGGACTAGAGCTACCGGGGAGCTGTTTTTT. As protein: CASSVGTRATGELFF.

A few counts support this clonotype. The rearrangement joins TRBV6-2 or TRBV6-3 to TRBJ2-7; D is possibly TRBD1 or TRBD2 (5 bases each). Germline CDR1 is MNHEY and CDR2 is SVGEGT. Trimming took off 2 bases at V and 0 bases at J, with 11 bases between the two ends. The CDR3 sequence is 15 residues long. CDR3 DNA: TGTGCCAGCAGTTACCGGGACGGGCACTCCTACGAGCAGTACTTC. It translates to CASSYRDGHSYEQYF.

The table lists this clonotype with a few counts. The CDR3 protein is CASRTQGARTGELFF. CDR3 bases: TGTGCCAGCAGGACCCAGGGGGCGCGGACCGGGGAGCTGTTTTTT. This chain uses TRBV7-9 with TRBJ2-2; 8 positions match TRBD1. Trimming at V came to 6 bases and at J to 5 bases, leaving 8 bases not matched to a gene. The CDR3 is 15 amino acids. Germline loops: CDR1 SEHNR, CDR2 FQNEAQ (reference sequence).

In this sample, this clonotype turned up a few times. V usage is TRBV6-2 or TRBV6-3 and J usage is TRBJ2-1; no firm D call. The V gene's germline CDR1 is MNHEY and CDR2 SVGEGT. The CDR3 spans 13 residues. Trimming left V 6 bases short and J 10 bases short, with 16 bases between. The CDR3 reads CASRGPEIGEQFF. DNA of the CDR3: TGTGCCAGCAGGGGTCCAGAGATTGGCGAGCAGTTCTTC.